A selection of T cell receptor beta chains follows, all from one sample in a study of CD8+CD57+ T cells in acquired aplastic anemia. TCRdb reanalysed the reads using MiXCR and keeps one entry per CDR3 protein. The data show over 200,000 distinct CDR3 sequences, around 63% seen once. The sample consisted of sorted CD4+, CD8+, or CD8+CD57+ T cells (not recorded which) from PBMCs. The source of these receptors is a human donor in good health. Each CDR3 is given with its conserved first and last residue. The order of the fields is V gene, J gene, D gene, clone size, CDR3 DNA, CDR3 protein. D genes are given only for firm matches. Clone size is not always given. Where it is, it says once, few, many or a class for expanded clones.

TRBV24-1	TRBJ2-3	TRBD2	NA	TGTGCCACCAGTGATTTTTGGACTAGCGGGTCCACAGATACGCAGTATTTT	CATSDFWTSGSTDTQYF
TRBV7-7	TRBJ2-5	NA	many	TGTGCCAGCAGCTCCCACGAAGGTTTGTCTGAGACCCAGTACTTC	CASSSHEGLSETQYF
TRBV2	TRBJ2-5	NA	NA	TGTGCCAGCAGCCCCGCCCGGGGCCTCCAAGAGACCCAGTACTTC	CASSPARGLQETQYF
TRBV15	TRBJ1-1	TRBD1	NA	TGTGCCACCAGCTTGGGACAGAGGAACACTGAAGCTTTCTTT	CATSLGQRNTEAFF
TRBV3-1	TRBJ2-7	NA	NA	TGTGCCAGCAGCCAAGTAGGGTCATACCTCTACGAGCAGTACTTT	CASSQVGSYLYEQYF
TRBV7-2	TRBJ1-1	NA	few	TGTGCCAGTAGCCCCGACGGTACGAACACTGAAGCTTTCTTT	CASSPDGTNTEAFF
TRBV5-1	TRBJ1-6	NA	NA	TGCGCCAGCAGCTTGGATGACATAGGAGAACTCCACTTT	CASSLDDIGELHF
TRBV6-2/TRBV6-3	TRBJ2-3	TRBD2	NA	TGTGCCAGCAGCCCCACCGGCGGGGGGGCTGGAGATACGCAGTATTTT	CASSPTGGGAGDTQYF
TRBV15	TRBJ2-1	NA	NA	TGTGCCACCAGCAAAGGAGGGGGTGGGAATGAGCAGTTCTTC	CATSKGGGGNEQFF
TRBV10-1	TRBJ2-3	TRBD2	NA	TGCGCCACCGAGCGGGAGGGTACGCAGTATTTT	CATEREGTQYF
TRBV7-8	TRBJ2-5	NA	NA	TGTGCCAGCAGCTTAGTAGGGCAGTATAGCAATCAGCCCCAGTACTTC	CASSLVGQYSNQPQYF
TRBV19	TRBJ1-1	TRBD1	NA	TGTGCCAGTAGTATCGGACAGGGGTACACTGAAGCTTTCTTT	CASSIGQGYTEAFF
TRBV6-4	TRBJ2-1	TRBD2	many	TGTGCCAGCAGTGAGAGTCATGGCGGGGGCAATGAGCAGTTCTTC	CASSESHGGGNEQFF
TRBV7-2	TRBJ2-2	NA	few	TGTGCCAGCAGCGCCTGGGGCTACGGGGAGCTGTTTTTT	CASSAWGYGELFF
TRBV7-9	TRBJ1-5	NA	few	TGTGCCAGCAGCTTGGGAATATATCAGCCCCAGCATTTT	CASSLGIYQPQHF
TRBV7-2	TRBJ2-3	NA	NA	TGTGCCAGCAGCTTAGAGGGGTCTAGCACAGATACGCAGTATTTT	CASSLEGSSTDTQYF
TRBV5-1	TRBJ2-7	NA	NA	TGCGCCAGCTCCGGAAGTACGGGCAGCTCCTACGAGCAGTACTTC	CASSGSTGSSYEQYF
TRBV7-9	TRBJ1-1	NA	NA	TGTGCCAGCGCTCTTCCTGCGGTGACTGAAGCTTTCTTT	CASALPAVTEAFF
TRBV10-3	TRBJ1-2	NA	NA	TGTGCCATCACCTCAGCCCTCGGAGACACCCGAAATGGCTACACCTTC	CAITSALGDTRNGYTF
TRBV15	TRBJ2-7	TRBD2	many	TGTGCCACCAGCTCAGGTACTAGCGGAATCTACGAGCAGTACTTC	CATSSGTSGIYEQYF
TRBV9	TRBJ1-1	NA	many	TGTGCCAGCAGCGTAGCAGGGAACACTGAAGCTTTCTTT	CASSVAGNTEAFF
TRBV9	TRBJ2-2	NA	many	TGTGCCAGCAGCGTAGATGAGGGGTGGACCGGGGAGCTGTTTTTT	CASSVDEGWTGELFF
TRBV20-1	TRBJ2-5	NA	once	TGCAGTGCTCCCCGGGAGAAGACCCAGTACTTC	CSAPREKTQYF
TRBV6-1	TRBJ2-7	NA	many	TGTGCCAGCAGTGAAGATGGCGGCGCCGCCTACGAGCAGTACTTC	CASSEDGGAAYEQYF
TRBV12-5	TRBJ1-2	NA	NA	TGTGCTAGTGGTTTAAACGGCAGGGAGCTTGGCTACACCTTC	CASGLNGRELGYTF
TRBV5-8	TRBJ2-5	NA	NA	TGTGCCAGCAGCTTGATAATCTTCGGGGAGACCCAGTACTTC	CASSLIIFGETQYF
TRBV7-2	TRBJ2-7	TRBD2	NA	TGTGTCAGCAGCCAAACTAGCGGGAGCATCTACGAGCAATACTTC	CVSSQTSGSIYEQYF
TRBV20-1	TRBJ1-5	NA	many	TGCAGTGCTAGAGTGGCACAGGGCAGTGAGCCCCAGCATTTT	CSARVAQGSEPQHF
TRBV20-1	TRBJ1-2	TRBD1	NA	TGCAGTGCTGCCCAGGGGGACGTTGGCTACACCTTC	CSAAQGDVGYTF
TRBV28	TRBJ2-7	NA	few	TGTGCCAGCAGTTTCCGATACGAGCAGTACTTC	CASSFRYEQYF
TRBV11-3	TRBJ2-7	NA	NA	TGTGCCAGCAGTTACTCCGACAGGACTACGACGCGCCAGTACTTC	CASSYSDRTTTRQYF
TRBV20-1	TRBJ2-5	NA	NA	TGCAGTGCTAGGCGACTTCAAGCGCTAGCGCACCAAGAGACCCAGTACTTC	CSARRLQALAHQETQYF